These 26 T cell receptor beta chains came from one sample sequenced in a study of shared clonotypes between healthy human individuals. Assay used: immunoSEQ multiplex PCR; TCRdb lists only in-frame clones, some missing. The repertoire holds hundreds of thousands of clones, with around three quarters as singletons. Sequencing used PBMCs. Receptors originate from a woman between 40 and 55 years old in good health. Some clones in this sample may be carry-over from other donors' samples.

The V gene is TRBV19, the J gene TRBJ2-5, with 7 nucleotides matching TRBD1. The CDR3 length is 17 residues. Germline assignment: CDR1 LNHDA and CDR2 SQIVND (reference sequence). The V segment lost 5 bases and the J segment 2 bases; nucleotides outside the gene matches: 14. In DNA, the CDR3 is TGTGCCAGTAGTGCCCAGTCGGATCGGGACAGACAAGAGACCCAGTACTTC. Its protein is CASSAQSDRDRQETQYF.

The chain's CDR3 is CAWSEQGKSLFF. CDR3 DNA: TGTGCCTGGAGTGAACAGGGGAAGTCACTGTTTTTT. V gene TRBV30 combines with J gene TRBJ1-4; 7 bases match TRBD1. V lost 1 base and J lost 13; bases outside the gene matches: 6. The V gene's germline CDR1 is GTSNPN and CDR2 SVGIG (reference sequence). The length of the CDR3 is 12 residues.

The CDR3: CASSVSRGGTDTQYF. The CDR3 DNA is TGCGCCAGCAGCGTGTCCCGGGGGGGCACAGATACGCAGTATTTT. The chain uses TRBV10-1 and TRBJ2-3, with TRBD2 identical over 7 bases. Germline CDR1 is WNHNN and CDR2 is SYGVQD (reference sequence). This CDR3 spans 15 amino acids. V trimming: 6 bases; J trimming: 1 base; junction bases outside the gene matches: 7.

The rearrangement links TRBV7-8 to TRBJ2-7; D not certain. V lost 5 bases to trimming and J lost 1 base, with 6 bases between them. Germline CDR1 is SGHVS and CDR2 is FQNEAQ. CDR3 size: 12 residues. The CDR3 region has the DNA TGTGCCAGCAGCCCGCGATCCTACGAGCAGTACTTC. It is translated as CASSPRSYEQYF.

CDR3 region: CASSPPGRAYEQYF. The CDR3 bases are TGTGCCAGCTCACCACCGGGCAGAGCCTACGAGCAGTACTTC. The V call is TRBV18, the J call TRBJ2-7; D gene unclear. The germline CDR1 and CDR2 sequences are KGHSH and LQKENI. CDR3 size: 14 residues. V gave up 0 bases and J gave up 2 bases, with 8 bases separating them.

This chain joins TRBV10-1 and TRBJ1-2; the D is unclear. This CDR3 comprises 12 residues. Between the trimmed V and J ends, which lost 7 bases and 4 bases, there was a span of 10 bases. Per the germline V gene, CDR1 is WNHNN and CDR2 is SYGVQD (reference sequence). The CDR3 DNA reads as TGCGCCAGCACGCGAAAGACCTATGGCTACACCTTC. This sequence encodes CASTRKTYGYTF.

The genes are TRBV27 and TRBJ2-5, with D hard to call. Trimming shortened V by 2 bases and J by 5 bases, and 12 bases separated the two germline ends. This CDR3 contains 14 residues. Germline assignment: CDR1 MNHEY and CDR2 SMNVEV (reference sequence). CDR3 nucleotide sequence: TGTGCCAGCAGTTTAGATAGTACCCAGGAGACCCAGTACTTC. Its translation: CASSLDSTQETQYF.

This sequence joins TRBV5-6 and TRBJ2-7; 7 positions agree with TRBD1. Germline loops: CDR1 SGHDT, CDR2 YYEEEE. The V segment lost 5 bases and the J segment 1 base; nucleotides outside the gene matches: 6. This CDR3 spans 14 amino acids. The CDR3 loop is CASRTQGLSYEQYF. The DNA of the CDR3 is TGTGCCAGCAGGACACAGGGGCTGTCCTACGAGCAGTACTTC.

This CDR3 is CASSETTGGGAEAFF. The CDR3 bases are TGTGCCAGCAGTGAGACGACAGGGGGCGGCGCTGAAGCTTTCTTT. The gene calls are TRBV6-1 and TRBJ1-1, with TRBD1 matching 10 bases. This CDR3 region has 15 residues. The trim removed 3 bases at V and 6 bases at J, leaving 7 bases unmatched. Germline V lookup: CDR1 MNHNS, CDR2 SASEGT.

J is TRBJ2-3 and V is TRBV5-1, with D perhaps TRBD2 (7 bases). Germline V gene lookup returns CDR1 SGHRS and CDR2 YFSETQ. This CDR3 has 16 residues. Trimming took off 4 bases at V and 2 bases at J, with 17 bases between the two ends. In nucleotides, the CDR3 is TGCGCCAGCAGCCGGGGGGCTAGCGACTCCACAGATACGCAGTATTTT. The encoded protein is CASSRGASDSTDTQYF. The whole variable domain, filled in from reference TRBV5-1 and TRBJ2-3, reads KAGVTQTPRYLIKTRGQQVTLSCSPISGHRSVSWYQQTPGQGLQFLFEYFSETQRNKGNFPGRFSGRQFSNSRSEMNVSTLELGDSALYLCASSRGASDSTDTQYFGPGTRLTVL.

The chain is built from TRBV9 and TRBJ2-1, with D possibly being TRBD1 (5 bases). The CDR3 runs 16 residues. The germline gives CDR1 SGDLS, CDR2 YYNGEE. The V end lost 0 bases, the J end lost 0 bases, and 10 bases lay between the germline ends. The CDR3 DNA reads TGTGCCAGCAGCGTAGGACAGACTGACTCCTACAATGAGCAGTTCTTC. Translating gives CASSVGQTDSYNEQFF.

The chain employs TRBV28 and TRBJ1-5; D might be TRBD1 (6 bases). The CDR3 runs 13 residues. V lost 5 bases and J 6 bases, leaving 11 bases between the germline ends. Germline V gene lookup returns CDR1 MDHEN and CDR2 SYDVKM. CDR3 protein: CASSNRAGQPQHF. For the CDR3, the DNA is TGTGCCAGCAGTAACAGGGCCGGTCAGCCCCAGCATTTT.

The rearrangement joins TRBV7-8 to TRBJ1-1, with a possible D match to TRBD1 (6 bases). Trimming removed 5 bases at V and 7 bases at J, with 11 bases between. Germline values: CDR1 SGHVS, CDR2 FQNEAQ. CDR3 length: 12 residues. The CDR3 loop is CASSPPDSEAFF. The CDR3 nucleotides read TGTGCCAGCAGCCCCCCGGACAGTGAAGCTTTCTTT. The full variable domain, completed using reference TRBV7-8 and TRBJ1-1, is GAGVSQSPRYKVAKRGQDVALRCDPISGHVSLFWYQQALGQGPEFLTYFQNEAQLDKSGLPSDRFFAERPEGSVSTLKIQRTQQEDSAVYLCASSPPDSEAFFGQGTRLTVV.

The chain couples TRBV11-2 to TRBJ2-7, with 9 bases fitting TRBD2. V gave up 5 bases and J gave up 4 bases; unmatched junction bases: 6. This CDR3 is built from 14 residues. CDR1 and CDR2 from the germline V gene are SGHAT and FQNNGV. The CDR3, as DNA: TGTGCCAGCAGCCGACTAGCGGAAAATTACGAGCAGTACTTC. Protein: CASSRLAENYEQYF.

The chain is built from TRBV9 and TRBJ2-5; D unresolved. The CDR3 sequence is 12 residues long. V lost 7 bases and J 5 bases, leaving 12 bases between the germline ends. The germline CDR1 and CDR2 sequences are SGDLS and YYNGEE. The CDR3 region has the DNA TGTGCCAGCTCTGGGGTCGGGGAGACCCAGTACTTC. Its protein product is CASSGVGETQYF.

The genes are TRBV5-1 and TRBJ2-2; D is ambiguous. From germline, CDR1 is SGHRS and CDR2 YFSETQ. The CDR3 length is 15 residues. Trimming shortened V by 0 bases and J by 6 bases, and 12 bases separated the two germline ends. The CDR3 reads CASSLATGTAGELFF. CDR3 DNA sequence: TGCGCCAGCAGCTTGGCGACGGGCACGGCCGGGGAGCTGTTTTTT.

As for this clone: Only one base separates this from a far larger clonotype, so it likely reflects a read error. The same CDR3 arises from other DNA sequences in this sample as well. The V gene is TRBV6-1, the J gene TRBJ2-6; TRBD2 is a possible D gene (5 bases). The CDR3 totals 16 residues. In germline, CDR1 is MNHNS, CDR2 SASEGT. CDR3 residues: CARSELDFSGANVLTF. The CDR3 region has the DNA TGTGCCCGCAGTGAATTGGACTTCTCTGGGGCCAACGTCCTGACTTTC.

The chain uses TRBV10-3 and TRBJ1-1; no clear D gene. The CDR3 has 14 amino acids. Germline CDR1 is ENHRY and CDR2 is SYGVKD. V was cut by 6 bases and J by 1 base, with 12 bases left in between. As DNA, the CDR3 is TGTGCCATCAGCGCGGGCCCGTCGAACACTGAAGCTTTCTTT. Amino acid sequence: CAISAGPSNTEAFF.

The J gene is TRBJ2-7, the V gene TRBV7-4; D not certain. With 5 bases removed from V and 5 bases from J, the gap between germline ends came to 10 bases. This CDR3 comprises 12 residues. Per the germline V gene, CDR1 is SGHVT and CDR2 is SQSDAQ. In DNA form, the CDR3 reads TGTGCCAGCAGCCCCCATGGGGACGAGCAGTACTTC. This encodes CASSPHGDEQYF. Full variable domain (rest looked up from reference TRBV7-4 and TRBJ2-7): GAGVSQSPRYKVAKRGRDVALRCDSISGHVTLYWYRQTLGQGSEVLTYSQSDAQRDKSGRPSGRFSAERPERSVSTLKIQRTEQGDSAVYLCASSPHGDEQYFGPGTRLTVT.

The rearrangement joins TRBV18 to TRBJ1-4; D possibly corresponds to TRBD1 (6 bases). The V end was cut by 4 bases, the J end by 5 bases, with 8 bases between. In germline, CDR1 is KGHSH, CDR2 LQKENI. This CDR3 is 13 amino acids long. As DNA, the CDR3 is TGTGCCAGCTCACGCACAGGGAATGAAAAACTGTTTTTT. Protein sequence: CASSRTGNEKLFF.

Concerning this clone itself: A read error is likely, as this CDR3 ends without the conserved phenylalanine or tryptophan. CDR3 DNA: TGTGCCAGCAGTTACCTTCAGAATTCACCCCTCCACCTT. Protein sequence: CASSYLQNSPLHL. This sequence joins TRBV6-5 and TRBJ1-6, with D uncertain. The CDR3 is 13 amino acids. The ends were cut back, 2 bases at V and 7 bases at J, with 6 bases in the middle. CDR1 is MNHEY, CDR2 SVGAGI, per germline.

V gene TRBV28 combines with J gene TRBJ1-3; D is undetermined. The CDR3 has 13 residues. Trimming removed 5 bases at V and 4 bases at J, with 9 bases between. Germline CDR1 MDHEN, CDR2 SYDVKM. The CDR3 DNA follows: TGTGCCAGCAGTGACCAGGTGGGAAACACCATATATTTT. Amino acids: CASSDQVGNTIYF.

A note on this clone: This sequence is one base from a far larger clone and is likely a read error. This CDR3 is missing its conserved last phenylalanine or tryptophan, likely due to a read error. In DNA form, the CDR3 reads TGCAGCGTTGGCGTGGGCGGGAACACTGAAGCTTTCCTT. Its translation is CSVGVGGNTEAFL. This chain joins TRBV29-1 and TRBJ1-1; D is ambiguous. The CDR3 covers 13 residues. CDR1 is SQVTM, CDR2 ANQGSEA, per germline. V was clipped by 4 bases and J by 1 base, with 10 bases between them.

With regard to this clone: A much larger clone lies one base from this, so it may be a read error. The rearrangement links TRBV6-5 to TRBJ2-7; 10 bases are a match to TRBD2. Trimming cost V 4 bases and J 5 bases; bases outside gene matches: 8. CDR3 length equals 15 residues. Per the germline V gene, CDR1 is MNHEY and CDR2 is SVGAGI. The CDR3 DNA reads as TGTGCCAGCAGTTCCCTAGCGGGAGAGCAGGACGAGCAGTACTTC. Translating it yields CASSSLAGEQDEQYF.

This clone is a singleton in its sample. The chain uses TRBV5-8 and TRBJ1-4; D not resolved. Between the trimmed V and J ends, which lost 0 bases and 6 bases, there was a span of 15 bases. CDR1 SGHTS and CDR2 YDEGEE come from the germline V gene. The CDR3 covers 16 residues. The CDR3 region has the DNA TGTGCCAGCAGCTTGGCCGAGAAGGGCCAGCATGAAAAACTGTTTTTT. This sequence encodes CASSLAEKGQHEKLFF.

The chain links TRBV6-4 to TRBJ2-7, with TRBD1 matching over 9 bases. The CDR3 is 16 residues long. The germline gives CDR1 MRHNA, CDR2 SNTAGT. V dropped 3 bases and J dropped 1; count of bases not matched to a gene: 7. The CDR3 reads CASSERPGQGSYEQYF. The DNA for the CDR3 is TGTGCCAGCAGTGAACGACCGGGACAGGGTTCCTACGAGCAGTACTTC.